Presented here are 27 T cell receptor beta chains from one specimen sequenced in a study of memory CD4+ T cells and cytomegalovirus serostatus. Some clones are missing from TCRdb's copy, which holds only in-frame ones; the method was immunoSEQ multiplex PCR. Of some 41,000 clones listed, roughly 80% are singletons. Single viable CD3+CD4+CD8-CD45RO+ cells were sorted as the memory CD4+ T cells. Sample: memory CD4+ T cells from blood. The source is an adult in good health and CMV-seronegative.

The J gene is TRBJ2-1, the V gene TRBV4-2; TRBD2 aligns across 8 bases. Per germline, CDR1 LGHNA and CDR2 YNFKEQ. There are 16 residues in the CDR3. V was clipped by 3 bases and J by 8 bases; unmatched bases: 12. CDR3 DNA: TGTGCCAGCAGCCATGGATCTTCGGGGGGGCCCCATGAGCAGTTCTTC. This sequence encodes CASSHGSSGGPHEQFF.

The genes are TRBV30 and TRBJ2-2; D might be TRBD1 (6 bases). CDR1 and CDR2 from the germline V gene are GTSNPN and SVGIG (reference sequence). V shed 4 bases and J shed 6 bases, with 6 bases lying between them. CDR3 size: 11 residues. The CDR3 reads CAWKGAGELFF. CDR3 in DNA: TGTGCCTGGAAGGGGGCCGGGGAGCTGTTTTTT.

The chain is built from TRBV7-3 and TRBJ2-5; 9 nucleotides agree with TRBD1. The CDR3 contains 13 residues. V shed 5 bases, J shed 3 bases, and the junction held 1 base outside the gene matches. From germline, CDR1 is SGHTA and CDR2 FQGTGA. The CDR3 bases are TGTGCCAGCAGCCGGGACAGGGAAGAGACCCAGTACTTC. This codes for CASSRDREETQYF.

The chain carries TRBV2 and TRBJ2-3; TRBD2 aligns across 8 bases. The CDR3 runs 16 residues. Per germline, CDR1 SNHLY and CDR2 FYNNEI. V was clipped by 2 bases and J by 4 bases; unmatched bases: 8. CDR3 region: CASSEQWAGGADTQYF. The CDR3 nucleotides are TGTGCCAGCAGTGAACAGTGGGCGGGGGGAGCAGATACGCAGTATTTT.

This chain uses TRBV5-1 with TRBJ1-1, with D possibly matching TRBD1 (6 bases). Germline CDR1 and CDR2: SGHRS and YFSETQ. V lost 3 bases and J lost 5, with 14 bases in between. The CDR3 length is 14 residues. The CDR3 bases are TGCGCCAGCAGCTACAAAGGGGGGGGAACTGAAGCTTTCTTT. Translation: CASSYKGGGTEAFF. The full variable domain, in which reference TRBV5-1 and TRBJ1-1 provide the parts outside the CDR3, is KAGVTQTPRYLIKTRGQQVTLSCSPISGHRSVSWYQQTPGQGLQFLFEYFSETQRNKGNFPGRFSGRQFSNSRSEMNVSTLELGDSALYLCASSYKGGGTEAFFGQGTRLTVV.

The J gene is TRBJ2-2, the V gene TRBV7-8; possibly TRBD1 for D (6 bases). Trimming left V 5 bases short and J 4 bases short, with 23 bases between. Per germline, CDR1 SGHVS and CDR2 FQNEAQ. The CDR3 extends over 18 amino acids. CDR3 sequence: CASSPYRVPSPSTGELFF. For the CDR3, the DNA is TGTGCCAGCAGCCCTTACAGGGTCCCCAGCCCGTCCACCGGGGAGCTGTTTTTT.

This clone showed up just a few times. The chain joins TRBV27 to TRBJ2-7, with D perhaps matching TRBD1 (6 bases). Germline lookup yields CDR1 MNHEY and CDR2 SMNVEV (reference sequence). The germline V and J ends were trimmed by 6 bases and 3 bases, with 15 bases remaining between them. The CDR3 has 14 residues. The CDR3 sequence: CASSTTGIIYEQYF. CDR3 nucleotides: TGTGCCAGCAGCACTACAGGGATAATCTACGAGCAGTACTTC.

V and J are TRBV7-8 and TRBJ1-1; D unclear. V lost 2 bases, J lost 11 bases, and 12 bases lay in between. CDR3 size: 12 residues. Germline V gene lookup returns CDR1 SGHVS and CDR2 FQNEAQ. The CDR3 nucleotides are TGTGCCAGCAGCTTAAGTTGGGAGAGGGCTTTCTTT. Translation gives CASSLSWERAFF.

Here the CDR3 DNA reads TGCGCCAGCAGCCAAGCTACGGGGTATGGGGGAGGCGGTAATGAGCAGTTCTTC. This translates into CASSQATGYGGGGNEQFF. The gene calls are TRBV4-1 and TRBJ2-1; TRBD2 might be the D (6 bases). V was shortened by 1 base and J by 7 bases, with 23 bases between the two germline ends. Looked up from germline, CDR1 is MGHRA and CDR2 is YSYEKL. The CDR3 length is 18 residues.

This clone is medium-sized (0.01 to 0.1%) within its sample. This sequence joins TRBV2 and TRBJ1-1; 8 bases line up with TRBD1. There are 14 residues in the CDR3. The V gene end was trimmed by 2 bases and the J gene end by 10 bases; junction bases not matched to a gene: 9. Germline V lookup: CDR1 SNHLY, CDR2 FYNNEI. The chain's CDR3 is CASSEREGGTGAFF. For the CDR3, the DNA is TGTGCCAGCAGTGAACGAGAGGGTGGGACAGGAGCTTTCTTT.

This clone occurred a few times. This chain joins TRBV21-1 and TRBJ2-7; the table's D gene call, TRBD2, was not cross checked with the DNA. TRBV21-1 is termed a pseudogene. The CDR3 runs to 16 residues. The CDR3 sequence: CASSKKMRGESYEQYF. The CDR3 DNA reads TGTGCCAGCAGCAAAAAGATGCGGGGGGAAAGCTACGAGCAGTACTTC.

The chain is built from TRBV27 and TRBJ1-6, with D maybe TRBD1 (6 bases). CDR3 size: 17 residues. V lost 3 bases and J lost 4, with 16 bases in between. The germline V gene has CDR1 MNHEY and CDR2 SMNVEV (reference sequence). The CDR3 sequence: CASSFLTQGTYNSPLHF. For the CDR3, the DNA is TGTGCCAGCAGTTTCCTCACACAGGGAACGTATAATTCACCCCTCCACTTT.

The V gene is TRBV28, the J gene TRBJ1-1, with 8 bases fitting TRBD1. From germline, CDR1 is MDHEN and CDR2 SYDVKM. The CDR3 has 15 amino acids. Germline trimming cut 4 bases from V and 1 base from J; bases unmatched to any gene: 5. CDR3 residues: CASSSTGAPNTEAFF. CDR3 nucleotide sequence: TGTGCCAGCAGTTCGACAGGGGCTCCGAACACTGAAGCTTTCTTT.

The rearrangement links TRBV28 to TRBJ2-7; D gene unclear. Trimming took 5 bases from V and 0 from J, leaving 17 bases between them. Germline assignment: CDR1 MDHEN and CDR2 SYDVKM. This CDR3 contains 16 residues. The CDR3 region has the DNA TGTGCCAGCAGTGCGGCGAGCAGCTCGAACTCCTACGAGCAGTACTTC. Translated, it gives CASSAASSSNSYEQYF.

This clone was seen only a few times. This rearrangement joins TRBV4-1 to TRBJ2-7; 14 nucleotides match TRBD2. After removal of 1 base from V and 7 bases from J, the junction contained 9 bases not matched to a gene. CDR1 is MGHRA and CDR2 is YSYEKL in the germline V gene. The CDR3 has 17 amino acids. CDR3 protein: CASSQGLAGGPYREQYF. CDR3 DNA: TGCGCCAGCAGCCAAGGACTAGCGGGGGGGCCTTACCGGGAGCAGTACTTC.

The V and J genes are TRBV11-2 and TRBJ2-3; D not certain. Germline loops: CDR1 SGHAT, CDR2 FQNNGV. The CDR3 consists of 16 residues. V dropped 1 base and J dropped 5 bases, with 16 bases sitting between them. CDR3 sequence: CASSLVIGPTRDTQYF. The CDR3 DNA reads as TGTGCCAGCAGCTTAGTAATCGGCCCGACCAGAGATACGCAGTATTTT. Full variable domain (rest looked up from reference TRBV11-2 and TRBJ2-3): EAGVAQSPRYKIIEKRQSVAFWCNPISGHATLYWYQQILGQGPKLLIQFQNNGVVDDSQLPKDRFSAERLKGVDSTLKIQPAKLEDSAVYLCASSLVIGPTRDTQYFGPGTRLTVL.

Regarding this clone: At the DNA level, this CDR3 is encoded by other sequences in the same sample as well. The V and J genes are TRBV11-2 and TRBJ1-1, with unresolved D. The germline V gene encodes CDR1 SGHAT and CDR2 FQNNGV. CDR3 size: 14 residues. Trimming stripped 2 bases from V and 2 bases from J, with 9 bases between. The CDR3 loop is CASSLQAGNTEAFF. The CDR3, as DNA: TGTGCCAGCAGCTTACAGGCAGGTAACACTGAAGCTTTCTTT.

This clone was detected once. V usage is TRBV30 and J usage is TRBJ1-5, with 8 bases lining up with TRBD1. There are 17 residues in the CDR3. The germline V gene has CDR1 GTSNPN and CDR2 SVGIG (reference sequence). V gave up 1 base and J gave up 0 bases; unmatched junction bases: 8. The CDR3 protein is CAWSGDRWFSSNQPQHF. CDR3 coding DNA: TGTGCCTGGAGTGGGGACAGGTGGTTCTCTAGCAATCAGCCCCAGCATTTT.

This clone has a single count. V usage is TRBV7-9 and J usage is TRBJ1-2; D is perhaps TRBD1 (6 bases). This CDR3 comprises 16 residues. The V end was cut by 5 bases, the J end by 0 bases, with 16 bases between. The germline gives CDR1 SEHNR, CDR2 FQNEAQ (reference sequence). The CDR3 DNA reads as TGTGCCAGCAGCCGGACTACAGGGTTAGCTAACTATGGCTACACCTTC. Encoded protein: CASSRTTGLANYGYTF. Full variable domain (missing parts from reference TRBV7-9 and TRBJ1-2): DTGVSQNPRHKITKRGQNVTFRCDPISEHNRLYWYRQTLGQGPEFLTYFQNEAQLEKSRLLSDRFSAERPKGSFSTLEIQRTEQGDSAMYLCASSRTTGLANYGYTFGSGTRLTVV.

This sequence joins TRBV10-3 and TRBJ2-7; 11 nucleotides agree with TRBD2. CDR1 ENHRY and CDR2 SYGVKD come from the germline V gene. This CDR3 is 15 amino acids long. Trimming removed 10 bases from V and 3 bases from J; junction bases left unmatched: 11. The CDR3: CATLSSGGLFYEQYF. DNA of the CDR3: TGTGCCACCCTTTCTAGCGGGGGGCTTTTCTACGAGCAGTACTTC.

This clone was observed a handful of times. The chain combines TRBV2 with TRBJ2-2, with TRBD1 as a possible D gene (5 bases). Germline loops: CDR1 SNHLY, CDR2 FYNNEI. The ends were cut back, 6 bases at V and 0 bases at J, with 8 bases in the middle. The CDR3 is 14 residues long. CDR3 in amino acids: CASRTAPNTGELFF. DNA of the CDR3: TGTGCCAGCAGGACAGCGCCGAACACCGGGGAGCTGTTTTTT.

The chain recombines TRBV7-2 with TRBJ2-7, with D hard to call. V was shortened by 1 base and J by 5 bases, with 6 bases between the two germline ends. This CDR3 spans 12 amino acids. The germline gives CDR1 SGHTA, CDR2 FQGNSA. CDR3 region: CASSLDYHEQYF. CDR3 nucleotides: TGTGCCAGCAGCTTAGATTACCACGAGCAGTACTTC.

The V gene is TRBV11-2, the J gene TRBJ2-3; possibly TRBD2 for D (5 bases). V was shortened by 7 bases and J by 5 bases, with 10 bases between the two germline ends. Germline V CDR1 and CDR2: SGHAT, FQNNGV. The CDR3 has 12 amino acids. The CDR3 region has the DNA TGTGCCAGCACCGGGGTGGGAGATACGCAGTATTTT. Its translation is CASTGVGDTQYF.

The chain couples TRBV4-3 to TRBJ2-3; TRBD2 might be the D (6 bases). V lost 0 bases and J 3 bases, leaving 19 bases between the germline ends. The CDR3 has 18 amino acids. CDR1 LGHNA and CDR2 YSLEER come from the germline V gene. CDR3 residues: CASSQEFSGRTNTDTQYF. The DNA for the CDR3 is TGCGCCAGCAGCCAAGAATTTTCGGGGAGGACTAATACAGATACGCAGTATTTT.

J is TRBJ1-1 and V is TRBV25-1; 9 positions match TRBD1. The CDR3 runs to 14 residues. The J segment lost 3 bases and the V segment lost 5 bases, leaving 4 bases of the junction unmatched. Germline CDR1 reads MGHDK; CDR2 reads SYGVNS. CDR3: CASSPWTGDTEAFF. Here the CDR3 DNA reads TGTGCCAGCAGTCCGTGGACAGGGGACACTGAAGCTTTCTTT.

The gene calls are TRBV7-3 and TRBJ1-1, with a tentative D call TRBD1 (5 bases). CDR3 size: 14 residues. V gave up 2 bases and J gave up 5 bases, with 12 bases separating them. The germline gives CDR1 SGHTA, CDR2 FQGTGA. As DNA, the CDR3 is TGTGCCAGCAGCTTATTGGGGGTGGGGACTGAAGCTTTCTTT. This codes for CASSLLGVGTEAFF.

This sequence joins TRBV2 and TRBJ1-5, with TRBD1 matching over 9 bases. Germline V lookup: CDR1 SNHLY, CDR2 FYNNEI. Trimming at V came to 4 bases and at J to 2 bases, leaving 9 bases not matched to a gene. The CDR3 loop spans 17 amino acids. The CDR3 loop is CASSGLGTGIGNQPQHF. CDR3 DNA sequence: TGTGCCAGCAGTGGCCTTGGGACAGGGATCGGCAATCAGCCCCAGCATTTT.